The 16 T cell receptor beta chains listed next were all sequenced from one sample in a study of identical twins. TCRdb recomputed calls from the 5' RACE reads with MiXCR, one row per CDR3 protein. The sample has 140,000 to 150,000 distinct CDR3 sequences, roughly 3.2% seen once. Sequenced input: memory T cells sorted from blood. The receptor set was obtained from a man between 18 and 35 years old in good health.

This chain joins TRBV28 and TRBJ2-2; 10 bases are a match to TRBD1. The germline gives CDR1 MDHEN, CDR2 SYDVKM. The length of the CDR3 is 16 residues. V trimming: 6 bases; J trimming: 4 bases; junction bases outside the gene matches: 8. The CDR3 here is CASRETGQGPTGELFF. The CDR3, as DNA: TGTGCCAGCAGGGAGACGGGACAGGGGCCCACCGGGGAGCTGTTTTTT.

In this sample, this clonotype turned up many times. The J gene is TRBJ2-7, the V gene TRBV11-2, with D possibly matching TRBD1 (6 bases). V lost 5 bases and J lost 2, with 13 bases in between. The CDR3 is made up of 14 amino acids. Per the germline V gene, CDR1 is SGHAT and CDR2 is FQNNGV. CDR3: CASSPGQPPYEQYF. The CDR3 nucleotides read TGTGCCAGCAGCCCCGGACAGCCCCCCTACGAGCAGTACTTC.

This clonotype was observed at least ten times. This chain connects TRBV7-7 to TRBJ2-1; 8 bases line up with TRBD2. The CDR3 length is 16 residues. CDR1 is SSHAT and CDR2 is FNYEAQ in the germline V gene (reference sequence). The trim removed 5 bases at V and 4 bases at J, leaving 10 bases unmatched. CDR3 DNA: TGTGCCAGCAGCCCGTCCGCGGGAGGCCCATACAATGAGCAGTTCTTC. Protein product: CASSPSAGGPYNEQFF.

This clonotype was found many times. The chain has TRBV18 and TRBJ1-5, with D possibly being TRBD1 (5 bases). Germline V CDR1 and CDR2: KGHSH, LQKENI. CDR3 length: 15 amino acids. Deletions cut 3 bases from V and 0 bases from J, with 9 bases between. The CDR3 region has the DNA TGTGCCAGCTCACCGGACACCCTTAGCAATCAGCCCCAGCATTTT. Residues: CASSPDTLSNQPQHF.

Ten or more counts support this clonotype. This chain links TRBV28 with TRBJ2-3; weak D call: TRBD2 (6 bases). Trimming removed 5 bases at V and 6 bases at J, with 24 bases between. This CDR3 is 17 amino acids long. CDR1 is MDHEN, CDR2 SYDVKM, per germline. CDR3 sequence reads: CASSDPELGGDWDTQYF. DNA for the CDR3: TGTGCCAGCAGTGACCCTGAACTAGGAGGGGACTGGGATACGCAGTATTTT.

This clonotype has a count of ten or more. The V call is TRBV3-1, the J call TRBJ1-1; 8 nucleotides agree with TRBD1. The CDR3 totals 14 residues. Germline CDR1 and CDR2: LGHDT and YNNKEL (reference sequence). Germline trimming cut 0 bases from V and 4 bases from J; bases unmatched to any gene: 1. CDR3 sequence: CASSQEQGGTEAFF. The CDR3 DNA reads as TGTGCCAGCAGCCAAGAACAGGGGGGCACTGAAGCTTTCTTT.

This clonotype has at least ten counts. V gene TRBV20-1 combines with J gene TRBJ1-1; D call uncertain. Germline V CDR1 and CDR2: DFQATT, SNEGSKA (reference sequence). The CDR3 has 15 residues. Deletions cut 0 bases from V and 4 bases from J, with 15 bases between. The CDR3: CSARDLRRAATEAFF. In DNA, the CDR3 is TGCAGTGCTAGAGATTTAAGGAGGGCCGCCACTGAAGCTTTCTTT.

Many counts were recorded for this clonotype. The chain links TRBV20-1 to TRBJ2-1, with D tentatively TRBD2 (8 bases). The germline V and J ends were trimmed by 4 bases and 5 bases, with 21 bases remaining between them. Germline V gene data show CDR1 as DFQATT and CDR2 as SNEGSKA (reference sequence). The CDR3 totals 16 residues. The CDR3: CSANWILAGQNNEQFF. The CDR3 nucleotides are TGCAGTGCTAACTGGATTTTAGCGGGACAGAACAATGAGCAGTTCTTC.

This clonotype was detected ten times or more. The chain is built from TRBV7-2 and TRBJ2-3; 11 nucleotides agree with TRBD2. The CDR3 spans 16 residues. Looked up from germline, CDR1 is SGHTA and CDR2 is FQGNSA. Unmatched junction bases numbered 8, after V lost 5 bases and J lost 4 bases. The CDR3 sequence is CASSAIAGGSPDTQYF. The DNA for the CDR3 is TGTGCCAGCAGCGCCATAGCGGGAGGGTCCCCAGATACGCAGTATTTT.

This clonotype was seen many times. The chain uses TRBV7-8 and TRBJ2-3, with D perhaps matching TRBD2 (5 bases). The CDR3 spans 15 residues. From germline, CDR1 is SGHVS and CDR2 FQNEAQ. V was shortened by 7 bases and J by 2 bases, with 16 bases between the two germline ends. The CDR3 sequence: CASTSQAATTDTQYF. CDR3 bases: TGTGCCAGCACATCTCAAGCGGCTACCACAGATACGCAGTATTTT.

In its sample, this clonotype was seen many times. The V and J genes are TRBV12-3 or TRBV12-4 and TRBJ2-1; D is ambiguous. The CDR3 is 12 residues long. V lost 2 bases, J lost 8 bases, and 7 bases lay in between. CDR3 sequence (DNA): TGTGCCAGCAGTTTATATACCCATGAGCAGTTCTTC. Its translation: CASSLYTHEQFF.

This clonotype was recorded at least ten times. This chain joins TRBV14 and TRBJ2-7, with TRBD2 matching over 8 bases. The CDR3 runs 14 residues. Trimming took 4 bases from V and 0 from J; bases not matched to a gene: 2. From germline, CDR1 is SGHDN and CDR2 FVKESK. CDR3 coding DNA: TGTGCCAGCAGCCGGGGACTAGGCTCCTACGAGCAGTACTTC. This encodes CASSRGLGSYEQYF.

This clonotype was found many times. The rearrangement links TRBV25-1 to TRBJ2-3; 7 nucleotides match TRBD2. V lost 4 bases to trimming and J lost 5 bases; unmatched junction nucleotides: 6. The germline V gene encodes CDR1 MGHDK and CDR2 SYGVNS. The length of the CDR3 is 14 residues. CDR3 nucleotide sequence: TGTGCCAGCAGTGGGGCGGGGGTAGAAGATACGCAGTATTTT. Protein: CASSGAGVEDTQYF.

There are many counts of this clonotype. The rearrangement links TRBV24-1 to TRBJ2-1; D is possibly TRBD2 (6 bases). The CDR3 has 16 amino acids. Trimming removed 0 bases at V and 9 bases at J, with 17 bases between. Germline CDR1 KGHDR, CDR2 SFDVKD. Written as DNA, the CDR3 is TGTGCCACCAGTGATTTGCTCAGAGCGGGTGGTAGTGAGCAGTTCTTC. Translated, it gives CATSDLLRAGGSEQFF.

This clonotype was recorded many times. The V and J genes are TRBV24-1 and TRBJ1-5, with TRBD1 matching 7 bases. Germline V gene lookup returns CDR1 KGHDR and CDR2 SFDVKD. V shed 3 bases, J shed 0 bases, and the junction held 7 bases outside the gene matches. This CDR3 is 17 amino acids long. CDR3 in amino acids: CATSDGGGYDSNQPQHF. The DNA for the CDR3 is TGTGCCACCAGTGATGGAGGGGGCTACGATAGCAATCAGCCCCAGCATTTT.

The table lists this clonotype with many counts. This chain uses TRBV7-2 with TRBJ2-5; 11 positions agree with TRBD2. Per germline, CDR1 SGHTA and CDR2 FQGNSA. The CDR3 length is 16 residues. V lost 4 bases and J lost 1; bases outside the gene matches: 5. The CDR3 nucleotides read TGTGCCAGCAGCTCCGGGACTAGCGGAGGCCAAGAGACCCAGTACTTC. Its translation: CASSSGTSGGQETQYF.